Below are 15 T cell receptor beta chains sequenced from a single sample in a study of blood T cells in healthy people across ages. The second PCR ran about 6 to 12 cycles with a sample-barcoded 5' primer and J-beta primers. In TCRdb, the 5' RACE reads were re-called with MiXCR into one record per CDR3 protein. The profile shows approximately 1,700,000 distinct CDR3 sequences, about two fifths of them singletons. Input material: blood. The receptor source for this set is a human donor in good health.

The chain links TRBV27 to TRBJ2-3; 9 bases fit TRBD2. CDR3 size: 16 residues. Trimming cost V 4 bases and J 6 bases; bases outside gene matches: 11. Looked up from germline, CDR1 is MNHEY and CDR2 is SMNVEV (reference sequence). CDR3 DNA: TGTGCCAGCAGTTGGGCTAGCGGGGTGGTGGGGGATACGCAGTATTTT. Amino acids: CASSWASGVVGDTQYF.

The table lists this clonotype with a count of one. J is TRBJ2-1 and V is TRBV7-2, with TRBD1 matching 10 bases. The CDR3 extends over 16 amino acids. J lost 7 bases, V lost 4 bases, and 10 bases had no gene match. Germline V gives CDR1 SGHTA, CDR2 FQGNSA. In DNA, the CDR3 is TGTGCCAGCAGCTCTCGCGAGGACAGGGGGAGGAATGAGCAGTTCTTC. This sequence encodes CASSSREDRGRNEQFF.

Note on this clonotype: At one end the junction does not follow the germline gene, possibly because of a read error. The rearrangement uses TRBV4-1 and TRBJ2-3; no firm D call. The CDR3 spans 15 residues. The germline CDR1 and CDR2 sequences are MGHRA and YSYEKL. For the CDR3, the DNA is TGCGCCAGCAGCCAAGTTGGCCTCTACACAGATACGCGGTATTTT. This translates into CASSQVGLYTDTRYF.

The chain is built from TRBV4-3 and TRBJ2-3; TRBD2 aligns across 8 bases. J was trimmed by 5 bases and V by 2 bases; bases with no gene match: 18. Germline V gene sequence: CDR1 LGHNA, CDR2 YSLEER. The CDR3 has 19 residues. The DNA of the CDR3 is TGCGCCAGCAGCCAATTCCCACATACTCCGGGGGGGCCGGTAGATACGCAGTATTTT. Its protein product is CASSQFPHTPGGPVDTQYF.

The chain carries TRBV20-1 and TRBJ1-4; D is unclear. Germline V gives CDR1 DFQATT, CDR2 SNEGSKA (reference sequence). The V end lost 0 bases, the J end lost 2 bases, and 10 bases lay between the germline ends. The CDR3 has 15 residues. CDR3 residues: CSARDPQSTNEKLFF. CDR3 DNA sequence: TGCAGTGCTAGAGATCCTCAATCCACTAATGAAAAACTGTTTTTT.

This clonotype is a singleton in its sample. This chain uses TRBV7-9 with TRBJ1-5; D is uncertain. This CDR3 has 13 amino acids. V was cut by 11 bases and J by 4 bases, with 15 bases left in between. Germline V CDR1 and CDR2: SEHNR, FQNEAQ (reference sequence). CDR3 sequence: CAGAEGRNQPQHF. The CDR3 coding sequence is TGTGCCGGCGCAGAAGGGAGAAATCAGCCCCAGCATTTT.

Only a few counts were recorded for this clonotype. The CDR3 region has the DNA TGCAGTGCTAGAGTGAAGTCTAGCGGGAGACAAAGCTCCTACAATGAGCAGTTCTTC. Translation: CSARVKSSGRQSSYNEQFF. V and J are TRBV20-1 and TRBJ2-1; 10 nucleotides line up with TRBD2. The V and J ends lost 1 base and 0 bases, in that order; junction bases with no gene match: 12. Looked up from germline, CDR1 is DFQATT and CDR2 is SNEGSKA (reference sequence). The CDR3 loop spans 19 amino acids.

The chain carries TRBV18 and TRBJ2-7; possibly TRBD1 or TRBD2 for D (5 bases each). Germline V CDR1 and CDR2: KGHSH, LQKENI. This CDR3 is built from 16 residues. The V and J ends lost 3 bases and 5 bases respectively, with 20 bases between them. The CDR3 loop is CASSPFGTVFLHEQYF. DNA for the CDR3: TGTGCCAGCTCACCCTTTGGGACGGTATTTCTCCACGAGCAGTACTTC. Full variable domain (missing parts from reference TRBV18 and TRBJ2-7): NAGVMQNPRHLVRRRGQEARLRCSPMKGHSHVYWYRQLPEEGLKFMVYLQKENIIDESGMPKERFSAEFPKEGPSILRIQQVVRGDSAAYFCASSPFGTVFLHEQYFGPGTRLTVT.

This clonotype was seen a handful of times. V is TRBV5-1 and J is TRBJ2-2, with D tentatively TRBD2 (5 bases). CDR3 length: 17 amino acids. Germline CDR1 and CDR2: SGHRS and YFSETQ. The V end lost 1 base, the J end lost 5 bases, and 18 bases lay between the germline ends. The CDR3 sequence is CASSLRIGSMGTGELFF. The CDR3 DNA reads TGCGCCAGCAGCTTGAGGATTGGGAGTATGGGGACCGGGGAGCTGTTTTTT.

This clonotype turned up a few times. V and J are TRBV7-3 and TRBJ2-7; possibly TRBD1 or TRBD2 for D (6 bases each). There are 16 residues in the CDR3. Germline CDR1 and CDR2: SGHTA and FQGTGA. V gave up 2 bases and J gave up 5 bases, with 19 bases separating them. The DNA for the CDR3 is TGTGCCAGCAGCTTAGAGGGGATCTCGGGGGCTGACGAGCAGTACTTC. It codes for CASSLEGISGADEQYF. Full variable domain (remainder filled in from reference TRBV7-3 and TRBJ2-7): GAGVSQTPSNKVTEKGKYVELRCDPISGHTALYWYRQSLGQGPEFLIYFQGTGAADDSGLPNDRFFAVRPEGSVSTLKIQRTERGDSAVYLCASSLEGISGADEQYFGPGTRLTVT.

This clonotype was observed a handful of times. The V call is TRBV2, the J call TRBJ2-5; D gene unclear. CDR3 length: 13 amino acids. Trimming took off 1 base at V and 4 bases at J, with 7 bases between the two ends. Germline assignment: CDR1 SNHLY and CDR2 FYNNEI. CDR3 DNA: TGTGCCAGCAGTGAAGACTTGGGAGAGACCCAGTACTTC. Translating it yields CASSEDLGETQYF.

This clonotype was counted between two and nine times. This chain uses TRBV5-1 with TRBJ2-7, with 9 bases matching TRBD1. Looked up from germline, CDR1 is SGHRS and CDR2 is YFSETQ. V gave up 3 bases and J gave up 5 bases; unmatched junction bases: 6. This CDR3 region has 14 residues. CDR3 DNA sequence: TGCGCCAGCAGCTCCCGGACAGGGGAAGACGAGCAGTACTTC. Its protein is CASSSRTGEDEQYF.

The chain's CDR3 is CASSETGFQETQYF. The CDR3 nucleotides read TGCGCCAGCAGCGAGACAGGGTTCCAAGAGACCCAGTACTTC. The rearrangement joins TRBV5-1 to TRBJ2-5, with 7 nucleotides matching TRBD1. Trimming cost V 4 bases and J 1 base; bases outside gene matches: 4. Germline CDR1 is SGHRS and CDR2 is YFSETQ. The CDR3 is made up of 14 amino acids.

In its sample, this clonotype was seen a few times. This chain connects TRBV20-1 to TRBJ2-7; the D gene is possibly TRBD1 (5 bases). Between the trimmed V and J ends, which lost 5 bases and 0 bases, there was a span of 14 bases. The CDR3 has 14 amino acids. CDR1 is DFQATT and CDR2 is SNEGSKA in the germline V gene (reference sequence). The CDR3 DNA sequence: TGCAGTGCTCGACAGACGGCCCTCTCCTACGAGCAGTACTTC. Translation: CSARQTALSYEQYF.

CDR3 nucleotide sequence: TGCAGCGTTGAGAGGTTAGGTGACACTGAAGCTTTCTTT. This translates into CSVERLGDTEAFF. The V gene is TRBV29-1, the J gene TRBJ1-1; D gene ambiguous. V was cut by 3 bases and J by 3 bases, with 11 bases left in between. The CDR3 covers 13 residues. Looked up from germline, CDR1 is SQVTM and CDR2 is ANQGSEA.